The 22 T cell receptor beta chains listed next were all sequenced from one sample in a study of blood T cell dynamics during melanoma immunotherapy. Time point indicated: pre-treatment baseline. TCRdb keeps only in-frame clones here, not all; method: immunoSEQ multiplex PCR. The sample consists of 4,000 to 4,500 clones, approximately 96% of them appearing once. Material: effector memory CD8+ T cells from blood, obtained from a patient treated with checkpoint blockade. These receptors all come from a human donor with melanoma.

The V call is TRBV7-6, the J call TRBJ2-5; 10 nucleotides match TRBD1. The J call may be faulty, since TRBJ2-7 better matches the DNA end. This CDR3 comprises 14 residues. From germline, CDR1 is SGHVS and CDR2 FNYEAQ. The CDR3 nucleotides are TGTGCCAGCAGCCTACGGACAGGGGGAAACGAGCAGTACTTC. This gives the protein CASSLRTGGNEQYF.

The rearrangement uses TRBV28 and TRBJ2-1; D tentatively reads TRBD1 or TRBD2 (5 bases each). This CDR3 comprises 12 residues. V lost 3 bases and J 15 bases, leaving 15 bases between the germline ends. Germline V gene sequence: CDR1 MDHEN, CDR2 SYDVKM. The CDR3 nucleotides read TGTGCCAGCAGTTTTCAGTTCCGGGACCGGTTCTTC. Amino acids: CASSFQFRDRFF.

This sequence joins TRBV6-1 and TRBJ2-7; 10 bases are a match to TRBD2. Per germline, CDR1 MNHNS and CDR2 SASEGT. The CDR3 loop spans 14 amino acids. Trimming at V came to 5 bases and at J to 2 bases, leaving 3 bases not matched to a gene. Here the CDR3 DNA reads TGTGCCAGCAGTACCAGCGGGAGGGCCTACGAGCAGTACTTC. It specifies CASSTSGRAYEQYF.

The chain joins TRBV19 to TRBJ2-3; tentative D call: TRBD2 (6 bases). The CDR3 covers 15 residues. CDR1 and CDR2 from the germline V gene are LNHDA and SQIVND (reference sequence). The V gene lost 5 bases and the J gene lost 1 base, with 13 bases spanning the gap. The DNA of the CDR3 is TGTGCCAGTAGTCCGACTGGGGAGGGCACAGATACGCAGTATTTT. Its translation is CASSPTGEGTDTQYF.

J is TRBJ2-7 and V is TRBV10-3; 11 bases are a match to TRBD2. Germline trimming cut 3 bases from V and 6 bases from J; bases unmatched to any gene: 10. The CDR3 totals 16 residues. Per germline, CDR1 ENHRY and CDR2 SYGVKD. The CDR3 coding sequence is TGTGCCATCAGTGATATAGCGGGAGGGCCCGGAATCGAGCAGTACTTC. It translates to CAISDIAGGPGIEQYF.

The chain couples TRBV6-1 to TRBJ2-7; D remains ambiguous. V lost 9 bases and J lost 4, with 7 bases in between. CDR3 length: 10 amino acids. Germline CDR1 and CDR2: MNHNS and SASEGT. CDR3 in DNA: TGTGCCAGTGAGAATTACGAGCAGTACTTC. The encoded protein is CASENYEQYF.

The chain links TRBV14 to TRBJ2-1; maybe TRBD2 (6 bases). CDR3 size: 15 residues. Germline V gene data show CDR1 as SGHDN and CDR2 as FVKESK. V lost 3 bases and J lost 5, with 14 bases in between. The CDR3 reads CASSQRRVRNNEQFF. CDR3 nucleotide sequence: TGTGCCAGCAGCCAGAGGAGGGTTAGGAACAATGAGCAGTTCTTC.

The chain couples TRBV2 to TRBJ2-7, with D unclear. V was trimmed by 6 bases and J by 5 bases, leaving 11 bases between them. CDR1 is SNHLY, CDR2 FYNNEI, per germline. The CDR3 totals 12 residues. The chain's CDR3 is CASRGLLDEQYF. The DNA for the CDR3 is TGTGCCAGCAGGGGTCTTCTGGACGAGCAGTACTTC.

V is TRBV5-4 and J is TRBJ2-7, with D unresolved. CDR3 length: 12 amino acids. In germline, CDR1 is SGHNT, CDR2 YYREEE (reference sequence). V lost 1 base and J lost 3, with 5 bases in between. The CDR3 coding sequence is TGTGCCAGCAGCTTGTGGGGCTACGAGCAGTACTTC. As protein: CASSLWGYEQYF.

The chain is built from TRBV9 and TRBJ2-1, with 10 bases that match TRBD2. This CDR3 has 16 residues. The V gene's germline CDR1 is SGDLS and CDR2 YYNGEE. Germline trimming cut 3 bases from V and 7 bases from J; bases unmatched to any gene: 10. Here the CDR3 DNA reads TGTGCCAGCAGCGCCCCATTAGCGGGAGGTTCGAATGAGCAGTTCTTC. Encoded protein: CASSAPLAGGSNEQFF.

The chain is built from TRBV2 and TRBJ1-1, with D perhaps matching TRBD1 (6 bases). This CDR3 region has 13 residues. CDR1 SNHLY and CDR2 FYNNEI come from the germline V gene. V was pared by 6 bases and J by 5 bases, with 13 bases between. This chain's CDR3 is CASSRGALTEAFF. The CDR3 DNA reads as TGTGCCAGCAGCAGGGGTGCTCTTACTGAAGCTTTCTTT.

This chain links TRBV4-1 with TRBJ2-7, with D unresolved. Trimming shortened V by 1 base and J by 3 bases, and 13 bases separated the two germline ends. Germline V lookup: CDR1 MGHRA, CDR2 YSYEKL. CDR3 length: 15 amino acids. CDR3 bases: TGCGCCAGCAGCCAAGGCCCAGGCGTTTACTACGAGCAGTACTTC. This gives the protein CASSQGPGVYYEQYF.

The J gene is TRBJ1-1, the V gene TRBV9; D gene ambiguous. Germline lookup yields CDR1 SGDLS and CDR2 YYNGEE. This CDR3 is built from 14 residues. The V end lost 4 bases, the J end lost 0 bases, and 10 bases lay between the germline ends. CDR3 nucleotides: TGTGCCAGCAGCCCCCCCGGCATGAACACTGAAGCTTTCTTT. This encodes CASSPPGMNTEAFF.

This clone was recorded only once. The V call is TRBV25-1, the J call TRBJ2-3; unclear D gene. Germline CDR1 reads MGHDK; CDR2 reads SYGVNS. Trimming removed 4 bases from V and 5 bases from J, with 10 bases in between. The CDR3 covers 13 residues. The CDR3 nucleotides are TGTGCCAGCAGTGCTTCCTTCGGAGATACGCAGTATTTT. Residues: CASSASFGDTQYF. The whole variable domain, remainder taken from reference TRBV25-1 and TRBJ2-3, is EADIYQTPRYLVIGTGKKITLECSQTMGHDKMYWYQQDPGMELHLIHYSYGVNSTEKGDLSSESTVSRIRTEHFPLTLESARPSHTSQYLCASSASFGDTQYFGPGTRLTVL.

V and J are TRBV9 and TRBJ2-3; 8 positions match TRBD1. The CDR3 covers 15 residues. Germline V CDR1 and CDR2: SGDLS, YYNGEE. With 4 bases clipped from V and 2 bases from J, the junction kept 6 bases outside the gene matches. This CDR3 reads CASSPRTGPTDTQYF. CDR3 coding DNA: TGTGCCAGCAGCCCCCGGACAGGGCCCACAGATACGCAGTATTTT.

The chain is built from TRBV19 and TRBJ1-5; TRBD1 matches at 7 bases. The CDR3 is 20 amino acids. Unmatched junction bases numbered 15, after V lost 1 base and J lost 0 bases. Germline V gives CDR1 LNHDA, CDR2 SQIVND (reference sequence). This chain's CDR3 is CASSIVPRGGTVSSNQPQHF. As DNA, the CDR3 is TGTGCCAGTAGTATAGTTCCCAGGGGGGGAACGGTCTCTAGCAATCAGCCCCAGCATTTT.

The chain is built from TRBV9 and TRBJ2-2; D perhaps matches TRBD2 (7 bases). Trimming took 0 bases from V and 4 from J, leaving 13 bases between them. CDR1 SGDLS and CDR2 YYNGEE come from the germline V gene. CDR3 length equals 16 residues. In nucleotides, the CDR3 is TGTGCCAGCAGCGTAGAGGCCGGGGGGCCCACCGGGGAGCTGTTTTTT. Translating gives CASSVEAGGPTGELFF.

The chain carries TRBV27 and TRBJ1-6, with D hard to call. Trimming stripped 1 base from V and 0 bases from J, with 4 bases between. The CDR3 extends over 15 amino acids. Germline CDR1 and CDR2: MNHEY and SMNVEV (reference sequence). CDR3 bases: TGTGCCAGCAGTTTATGGAGCTCCTATAATTCACCCCTCCACTTT. This translates into CASSLWSSYNSPLHF.

The chain carries TRBV27 and TRBJ2-5; possibly TRBD2 for D (7 bases). V lost 4 bases to trimming and J lost 11 bases, with 20 bases between them. Germline assignment: CDR1 MNHEY and CDR2 SMNVEV (reference sequence). The CDR3 length is 14 residues. The CDR3: CASSSQQGGTEQYF. The CDR3 DNA reads as TGTGCCAGCAGTTCCCAACAGGGAGGGACGGAGCAGTACTTC.

The rearrangement uses TRBV5-6 and TRBJ1-2; D is perhaps TRBD1 (5 bases). Germline V lookup: CDR1 SGHDT, CDR2 YYEEEE. V was shortened by 2 bases and J by 3 bases, with 11 bases between the two germline ends. The CDR3 totals 14 residues. The CDR3 nucleotides are TGTGCCAGCAGCTTCGGGGGTTTTGACTATGGCTACACCTTC. Amino acid sequence: CASSFGGFDYGYTF.

V usage is TRBV5-5 and J usage is TRBJ2-7; tentatively, D is TRBD1 (5 bases). Germline V gene data show CDR1 as SGHKS and CDR2 as YYEKEE (reference sequence). The CDR3 extends over 15 amino acids. Trimming pared 1 base from V and 4 bases from J, leaving 15 bases between. The CDR3 DNA follows: TGTGCCAGCAGCTTGCCGTTGGGGCCTGTTTACGAGCAGTACTTC. Protein sequence: CASSLPLGPVYEQYF.

V usage is TRBV28 and J usage is TRBJ2-3, with D unresolved. Trimming stripped 3 bases from V and 6 bases from J, with 4 bases between. This CDR3 is built from 11 residues. Germline CDR1 is MDHEN and CDR2 is SYDVKM. CDR3 coding DNA: TGTGCCAGCAGTTTTGCGGATACGCAGTATTTT. Residues: CASSFADTQYF. Combining the CDR3 with reference TRBV28 and TRBJ2-3 gives the whole variable domain DVKVTQSSRYLVKRTGEKVFLECVQDMDHENMFWYRQDPGLGLRLIYFSYDVKMKEKGDIPEGYSVSREKKERFSLILESASTNQTSMYLCASSFADTQYFGPGTRLTVL.